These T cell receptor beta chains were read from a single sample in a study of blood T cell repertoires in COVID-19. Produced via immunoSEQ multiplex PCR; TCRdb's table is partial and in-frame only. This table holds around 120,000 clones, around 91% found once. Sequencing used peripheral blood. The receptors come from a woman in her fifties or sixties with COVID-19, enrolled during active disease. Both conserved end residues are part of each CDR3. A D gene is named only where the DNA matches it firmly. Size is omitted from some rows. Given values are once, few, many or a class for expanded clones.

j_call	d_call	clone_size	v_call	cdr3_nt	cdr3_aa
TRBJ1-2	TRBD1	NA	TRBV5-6	TGTGCCAGCAGCCCCACGACAGGGAATTATGGCTACACCTTC	CASSPTTGNYGYTF
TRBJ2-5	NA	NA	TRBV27	TGTGCCAGCGGGGCCCCGTACCAAGAGACCCAGTACTTC	CASGAPYQETQYF
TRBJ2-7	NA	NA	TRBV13	TGTGCCAGCAGTCTTGGTACCCTCGGACTACCCTACGAGCAGTACTTC	CASSLGTLGLPYEQYF
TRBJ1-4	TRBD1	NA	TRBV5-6	TGTGCCAGCAGTTCTACGGACAGGGTGGCCGAAAAACTGTTTTTT	CASSSTDRVAEKLFF
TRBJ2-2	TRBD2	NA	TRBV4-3	TGCGCCAGCAGCCAAGATTGGCTAGCGGGCGCCGGGGAGCTGTTTTTT	CASSQDWLAGAGELFF
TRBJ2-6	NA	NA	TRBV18	TGTGCCAGCTCACCACTTAGTGTCCGCTCTGGGGCCAACGTCCTGACTTTC	CASSPLSVRSGANVLTF
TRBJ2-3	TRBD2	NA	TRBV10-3	TGTGCCATCAAAGAGCGGGGGGGCACAGATACGCAGTATTTT	CAIKERGGTDTQYF
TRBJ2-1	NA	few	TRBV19	TGTGCCAGTAGTATTTTCGGGAGCTACAATGAGCAGTTCTTC	CASSIFGSYNEQFF
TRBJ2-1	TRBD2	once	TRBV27	TGTGCCAGCAGTTTAATGGCGGGGGGATTCGGCTCCTACAATGAGCAGTTCTTC	CASSLMAGGFGSYNEQFF
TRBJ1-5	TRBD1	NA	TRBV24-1	TGTGCCACCAGTGATTTCCCTCGAATGGACAGGGGCAAGAATCAGCCCCAGCATTTT	CATSDFPRMDRGKNQPQHF
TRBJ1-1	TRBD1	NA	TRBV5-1	TGCGCCAGCAGCTTGGGCCAGGGGGGACTCGGGGACACTGAAGCTTTCTTT	CASSLGQGGLGDTEAFF
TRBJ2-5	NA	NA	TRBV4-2	TGTGCCAGCAGCCTTCAAGACTTAAGTAGCGAGACCCAGTACTTC	CASSLQDLSSETQYF
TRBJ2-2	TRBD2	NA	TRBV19	TGTGCCACTGGGCTAGCGGGGAGCACCGGGGAGCTGTTTTTT	CATGLAGSTGELFF
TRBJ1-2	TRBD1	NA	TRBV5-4	TGTGCCAGCAGCCTCGACGGGACAGGGAGAAACTATGGCTACACCTTC	CASSLDGTGRNYGYTF
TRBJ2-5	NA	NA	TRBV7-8	TGTGCCAGCAGCTTAAAGGTGGAGGCGACCCAGTACTTC	CASSLKVEATQYF
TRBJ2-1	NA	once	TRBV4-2	TGTGCCAGCAGCCAAGGAAGGCGGGGTGGGTACAATGAGCAGTTCTTC	CASSQGRRGGYNEQFF
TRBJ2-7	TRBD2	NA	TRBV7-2	TGTGCCAGCAGCGCTACTAGCGGGGGGATGATATTCACCTACGAGCAGTACTTC	CASSATSGGMIFTYEQYF
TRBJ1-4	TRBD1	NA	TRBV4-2	TGTGCCAGCAGCCAGGACAGGCGTAATGAAAAACTGTTTTTT	CASSQDRRNEKLFF
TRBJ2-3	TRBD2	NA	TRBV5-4	TGTGCCAGCAGCGCAGGGACTAGCGGGGAGTACACAGATACGCAGTATTTT	CASSAGTSGEYTDTQYF
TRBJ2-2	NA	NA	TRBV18	TGTGCCAGCTCACCATCCATTCCGAACACCGGGGAGCTGTTTTTT	CASSPSIPNTGELFF
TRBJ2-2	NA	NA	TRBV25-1	TGTGCCAGCAGTGAATTGGGTACAGGGCCGGGGACCGGGGAGCTGTTTTTT	CASSELGTGPGTGELFF
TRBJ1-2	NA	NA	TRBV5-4	TGTGCCAGCAGCTTGCAGGGAAGAAACTATGGCTACACCTTC	CASSLQGRNYGYTF
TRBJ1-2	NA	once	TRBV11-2	TGTGCCAGCAGCTTAGTTTTGGGGCCGCGCTATGGCTACACCTTC	CASSLVLGPRYGYTF
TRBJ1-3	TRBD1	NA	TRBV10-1	TGCGCCAGCAGTGAGGGTTACAGGGGAACAGGAAACACCATATATTTT	CASSEGYRGTGNTIYF
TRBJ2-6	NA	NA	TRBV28	TGTGCCAGCAGTACTTATCGATCTGGGGCCAACGTCCTGACTTTC	CASSTYRSGANVLTF
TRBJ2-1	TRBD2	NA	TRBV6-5	TGTGCCAGCGGACTAGCGGGCCGCTACAATGAGCAGTTCTTC	CASGLAGRYNEQFF
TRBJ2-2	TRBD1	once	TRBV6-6	TGTGCCAGCAGTCCGACAGGGGGCGGGAAGGGGGAGCTGTTTTTT	CASSPTGGGKGELFF
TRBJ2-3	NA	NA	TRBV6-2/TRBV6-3	TGTGCCAGCAGTCCCCAAGGGGGAACGACAGATACGCAGTATTTT	CASSPQGGTTDTQYF
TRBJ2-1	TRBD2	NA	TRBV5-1	TGCGCCAGCAGCCCGTCGACTAGCGGTGATTACAATGAGCAGTTCTTC	CASSPSTSGDYNEQFF
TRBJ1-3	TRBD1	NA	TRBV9	TGTGCCAGCAGCCAAACATTGACAGGGGCGAGGTCTGGAAACACCATATATTTT	CASSQTLTGARSGNTIYF
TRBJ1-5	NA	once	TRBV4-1	TGCGCCAGCAGCCAGGGGCCAGGCGGCAATCAGCCCCAGCATTTT	CASSQGPGGNQPQHF
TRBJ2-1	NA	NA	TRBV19	TGTGCCAGTAGTGCGCGGGACGACTACCGAGGCCAGTTCTTC	CASSARDDYRGQFF
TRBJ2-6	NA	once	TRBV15	TGTGCCACCAGCAGAGTATCTGGGGCCAACTCTGGGGCCAACGTCCTGACTTTC	CATSRVSGANSGANVLTF
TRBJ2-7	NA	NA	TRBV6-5	TGTGCCAGCAGCCCGCAGTCCTACGAGCAGTACTTC	CASSPQSYEQYF
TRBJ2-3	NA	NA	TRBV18	TGTGCCAGCTCACCCGGGGTCTCAGGTTGGGCAGATACGCAGTATTTT	CASSPGVSGWADTQYF
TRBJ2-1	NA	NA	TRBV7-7	TGTGCTATAGGCAGGGGCAGCTCCTACAATGAGCAGTTCTTC	CAIGRGSSYNEQFF
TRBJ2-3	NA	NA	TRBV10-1	TGCGCCAGCAGTCCTATCTTACTCCAGGGGCGGGATACGCAGTATTTT	CASSPILLQGRDTQYF
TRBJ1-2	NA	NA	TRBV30	TGTGCCTGGAGACTACAGGGAGCAGACGGTCGCGGCTACACCTTC	CAWRLQGADGRGYTF
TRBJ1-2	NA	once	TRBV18	TGTGCCAGCTCACCAGGTTTAGTTCAGGGTGACTACACCTTC	CASSPGLVQGDYTF
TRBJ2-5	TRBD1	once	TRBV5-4	TGTGCCAGCAGCTCCAAGAGACAGGGCTTGGAGACCCAGTACTTC	CASSSKRQGLETQYF
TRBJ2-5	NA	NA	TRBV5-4	TGTGCCAGCAGCTTGTTTTTCAATCGGGGGGAGACCCAGTACTTC	CASSLFFNRGETQYF
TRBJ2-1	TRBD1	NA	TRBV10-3	TGTGCCATCAGGGGAGGGGACAGGGGCGATGAGCAGTTCTTC	CAIRGGDRGDEQFF
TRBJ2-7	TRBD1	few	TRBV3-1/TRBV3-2	TGTGCCAGCAGCCAAGGGCGACAGGGTGTTTACGAGCAGTACTTC	CASSQGRQGVYEQYF
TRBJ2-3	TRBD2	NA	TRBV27	TGTGCCAGCAGTTCTATACGGGGGGGGGCAGATACGCAGTATTTT	CASSSIRGGADTQYF
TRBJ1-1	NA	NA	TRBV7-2	TGTGCCAGCAGCCCCGAGAGGCCTGAAGCTTTCTTT	CASSPERPEAFF
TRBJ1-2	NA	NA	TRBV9	TGTGCCAGCAGCCGTAGCGTGTCGGAGGGCTATGGCTACACCTTC	CASSRSVSEGYGYTF
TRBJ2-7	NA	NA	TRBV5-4	TGTGCCAGCAGCTTGACAGGTAGCTACGAGCAGTACTTC	CASSLTGSYEQYF
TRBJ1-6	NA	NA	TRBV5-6	TGTGCCAGCAGCAAGGACAGAAAATATAATTCACCCCTCCACTTT	CASSKDRKYNSPLHF
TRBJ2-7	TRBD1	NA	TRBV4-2	TGTGCCAGCAGCCAGGACACAGGGGCTGAGCAGTACTTC	CASSQDTGAEQYF
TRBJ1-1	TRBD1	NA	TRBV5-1	TGCGCCAGCAGCAGGGACAGTACGGACACTGAAGCTTTCTTT	CASSRDSTDTEAFF
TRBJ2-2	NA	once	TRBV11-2	TGTGCCAGCAGCTCAGATCGTACCGGGGAGCTGTTTTTT	CASSSDRTGELFF
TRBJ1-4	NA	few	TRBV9	TGTGCCAGCAGCGTAGCCCCCGACAGGTCGGGTAATGAAAAACTGTTTTTT	CASSVAPDRSGNEKLFF